This TCR beta chain derives from a study of human T cells and chemical hapten exposure. As for the study in general: Small discrepancies in pooled library volume mainly accounted for the varying TCR yields per sample.

Time point noted: healthy volunteer bleed at 6 weeks. Total RNA extraction was carried out from unfractionated whole blood. This clonotype came up a few times. Its antigen is as yet unknown. Library preparation tagged each individual cDNA molecule with a unique molecular identifier. TCRdb recomputed calls from the RACE reads with MiXCR, one row per CDR3 protein. The table lists fewer than 50,000 distinct CDR3 sequences, 3.5% to 4% of them singletons. Germline V gene lookup returns CDR1 GTSNPN and CDR2 SVGIG (reference sequence). The CDR3 is 17 residues long. The V gene lost 0 bases and the J gene lost 0 bases, with 14 bases spanning the gap. General study findings and limits: No change in TCRs above 1 in 1000 frequency was produced by DPC sensitization.

The V gene is TRBV30, the J gene TRBJ2-2; D tentatively reads TRBD1 or TRBD2 (7 bases each). The TCR originated in a human donor in good health. Some clones in this sample may be carry-over from other donors' samples. Sequenced input: whole blood. The CDR3 DNA reads TGTGCCTGGAGTGTGGGGGAGGGGGCCGCGAACACCGGGGAGCTGTTTTTT. As protein: CAWSVGEGAANTGELFF. Full variable domain (outside the CDR3, taken from reference TRBV30 and TRBJ2-2): SQTIHQWPATLVQPVGSPLSLECTVEGTSNPNLYWYRQAAGRGLQLLFYSVGIGQISSEVPQNLSASRPQDRQFILSSKKLLLSDSGFYLCAWSVGEGAANTGELFFGEGSRLTVL.